These 11 T cell receptor beta chains were all obtained from the same sample, sequenced in a study of T cell repertoires in cytomegalovirus infection. In TCRdb, the reads were re-called with MiXCR into one record per CDR3 protein. The sample holds some 900,000 distinct CDR3 sequences, approximately 30% seen once. Their target antigens are unknown. This specimen consisted of cultured CD8+ T cells from PBMCs, obtained from culture after CMV antigen stimulation. Receptors originate from a human donor in good health (CMV status not recorded). Some clones in this sample may be carry-over from other donors' samples.

This clonotype was seen a handful of times. The chain is built from TRBV10-3 and TRBJ1-3; 8 bases are shared with TRBD1. V shed 0 bases and J 4 bases; nucleotides not matched to a gene: 5. CDR1 is ENHRY, CDR2 SYGVKD, per germline. The CDR3 length is 16 residues. CDR3 protein: CAISESYRGAGNTIYF. CDR3 sequence (DNA): TGTGCCATCAGTGAGTCCTACAGGGGGGCAGGAAACACCATATATTTT.

The J gene is TRBJ2-1, the V gene TRBV7-2, with D maybe TRBD1 (5 bases). The germline V gene has CDR1 SGHTA and CDR2 FQGNSA. V dropped 5 bases and J dropped 5 bases, with 13 bases sitting between them. This CDR3 contains 14 residues. CDR3 coding DNA: TGTGCCAGCAGCCACCACAAGGGGAACAATGAGCAGTTCTTC. Protein sequence: CASSHHKGNNEQFF.

V and J are TRBV12-3 or TRBV12-4 and TRBJ2-5; possible D gene TRBD1, 5 bases. V was cut by 4 bases and J by 4 bases, with 10 bases left in between. This CDR3 region has 13 residues. CDR3 protein: CASSSDMGETQYF. CDR3 nucleotides: TGTGCCAGCAGTTCGGACATGGGAGAGACCCAGTACTTC.

This clonotype was found a few times. The J gene is TRBJ2-7, the V gene TRBV6-8; no definite D call. The V gene's germline CDR1 is MNHGY and CDR2 SAAAGT. The V end was cut by 9 bases, the J end by 4 bases, with 13 bases between. This CDR3 is built from 12 residues. The CDR3 region has the DNA TGTGCCAGATCCTGCAAGGGATACGAGCAGTACGTC. Its translation is CARSCKGYEQYV.

The rearrangement uses TRBV29-1 and TRBJ1-2, with no clear D. Trimming removed 3 bases from V and 4 bases from J, with 18 bases in between. This CDR3 comprises 15 residues. Germline V gives CDR1 SQVTM, CDR2 ANQGSEA. CDR3 sequence reads: CSVEERLSKVYGYTF. The CDR3 bases are TGCAGCGTTGAGGAACGTCTATCGAAGGTCTATGGCTACACCTTC. The entire variable domain, with the rest obtained from reference TRBV29-1 and TRBJ1-2, is as follows: SAVISQKPSRDICQRGTSLTIQCQVDSQVTMMFWYRQQPGQSLTLIATANQGSEATYESGFVIDKFPISRPNLTFSTLTVSNMSPEDSSIYLCSVEERLSKVYGYTFGSGTRLTVV.

The J gene is TRBJ2-1, the V gene TRBV4-1, with 9 bases fitting TRBD2. Germline V gene sequence: CDR1 MGHRA, CDR2 YSYEKL. V was clipped by 1 base and J by 5 bases; unmatched bases: 3. The CDR3 totals 15 residues. CDR3 amino acids: CASSQARTSDNEQFF. The CDR3 DNA reads TGCGCCAGCAGCCAAGCTAGGACTAGCGACAATGAGCAGTTCTTC.

The rearrangement links TRBV12-3 or TRBV12-4 to TRBJ2-7; D remains unclear. V was trimmed by 1 base and J by 0 bases, leaving 10 bases between them. The CDR3 sequence is 15 residues long. CDR3 coding DNA: TGTGCCAGCAGTTTAGAGGCAGGAGACTCCTACGAGCAGTACTTC. This sequence encodes CASSLEAGDSYEQYF.

This clonotype was counted ten times or more. The V and J genes are TRBV7-9 and TRBJ2-7; D might be TRBD1 (6 bases). V was clipped by 4 bases and J by 3 bases, with 13 bases between them. The CDR3 spans 14 residues. Germline values: CDR1 SEHNR, CDR2 FQNEAQ (reference sequence). The CDR3 coding sequence is TGTGCCAGCAGCTCACGGGACATAGTCTACGAGCAGTACGTC. It is translated as CASSSRDIVYEQYV.

J is TRBJ2-1 and V is TRBV12-5; D is undetermined. The CDR3 has 12 amino acids. Per germline, CDR1 LGHNT and CDR2 FRNRAP. The V end lost 4 bases, the J end lost 10 bases, and 11 bases lay between the germline ends. CDR3 nucleotide sequence: TGTGCTAGTGGTTACTCGGCCAGCGAGCAGTTCTTC. It yields the protein CASGYSASEQFF.

The chain couples TRBV12-3 or TRBV12-4 to TRBJ2-3, with 8 bases matching TRBD2. The CDR3 totals 15 residues. V was clipped by 6 bases and J by 2 bases; unmatched bases: 7. This chain's CDR3 is CASRPSGGHTDTQYF. The CDR3 DNA reads TGTGCCAGCAGACCCAGCGGGGGCCACACAGATACGCAGTATTTT.

This clonotype was observed many times. The J gene is TRBJ2-3, the V gene TRBV7-2; 7 positions agree with TRBD2. From germline, CDR1 is SGHTA and CDR2 FQGNSA. Trimming at V came to 8 bases and at J to 2 bases, leaving 19 bases not matched to a gene. This CDR3 comprises 18 residues. CDR3 residues: CASEGRDRTSEFTDTQYF. The CDR3 nucleotides are TGTGCCAGCGAGGGCAGGGATAGAACTAGCGAATTCACAGATACGCAGTATTTT.